The 14 T cell receptor beta chains presented below share a single source sample, sequenced in a study of T cells and Merkel cell carcinoma outcomes (dated by TCRdb to the early 2020s). Libraries came from the immunoSEQ multiplex PCR assay. In its TCRdb copy, this immuneACCESS table keeps in-frame sequences only and misses some clones. Where compared with another copy, unresolved V genes explain less than half of these, and the others have no known cause. The sample contains 11,000 to 15,000 clones, 92% of them found a single time. In total, the top ten clones hold 1.5% to 2.5% of the sample. Material: tumor tissue from Merkel cell carcinoma. The origin of the receptors is a human donor with Merkel cell carcinoma.

J is TRBJ2-7 and V is TRBV7-2; TRBD2 matches 14 bases. The CDR3 runs 15 residues. Looked up from germline, CDR1 is SGHTA and CDR2 is FQGNSA. Trimming removed 5 bases from V and 7 bases from J; junction bases left unmatched: 7. CDR3 residues: CASSKGLAGVREQYF. The CDR3 nucleotides read TGTGCCAGCAGCAAGGGACTAGCGGGAGTTAGGGAGCAGTACTTC.

The chain couples TRBV6-5 to TRBJ1-4; unclear D gene. The CDR3 runs 11 residues. Looked up from germline, CDR1 is MNHEY and CDR2 is SVGAGI. Trimming shortened V by 8 bases and J by 8 bases, and 9 bases separated the two germline ends. For the CDR3, the DNA is TGTGCCAGCGGCAACACGGAAAAACTGTTTTTT. It yields the protein CASGNTEKLFF.

V and J are TRBV5-1 and TRBJ2-4, with D perhaps matching TRBD1 (5 bases). The CDR3 runs 15 residues. The germline CDR1 and CDR2 sequences are SGHRS and YFSETQ. V lost 4 bases, J lost 7 bases, and 18 bases lay in between. The DNA of the CDR3 is TGCGCCAGCAGCCTTTCTTTGGGCCCAGGGAACATTCAGTACTTC. It encodes CASSLSLGPGNIQYF.

CDR3 residues: CATWPGLAAYNEQFF. The CDR3 nucleotides read TGTGCCACTTGGCCGGGACTAGCGGCCTACAATGAGCAGTTCTTC. The chain uses TRBV10-3 and TRBJ2-1; TRBD2 aligns across 11 bases. With 10 bases clipped from V and 2 bases from J, the junction kept 7 bases outside the gene matches. Germline V gene data show CDR1 as ENHRY and CDR2 as SYGVKD. The CDR3 is 15 amino acids.

The V and J genes are TRBV5-1 and TRBJ2-2, with D perhaps matching TRBD2 (6 bases). Trimming took off 0 bases at V and 0 bases at J, with 9 bases between the two ends. In germline, CDR1 is SGHRS, CDR2 YFSETQ. The CDR3 consists of 16 residues. The CDR3 DNA reads as TGCGCCAGCAGCTTGGGGACGGGAGCGAACACCGGGGAGCTGTTTTTT. Translated: CASSLGTGANTGELFF.

The chain employs TRBV7-8 and TRBJ1-3, with 7 bases aligning to TRBD1. CDR1 and CDR2 (germline): SGHVS, FQNEAQ. CDR3 size: 15 residues. The V segment lost 4 bases and the J segment 2 bases; nucleotides outside the gene matches: 5. The CDR3 protein is CASSSTTGTGNTIYF. The CDR3 DNA sequence: TGTGCCAGCAGCTCGACGACAGGGACTGGAAACACCATATATTTT.

The chain carries TRBV5-6 and TRBJ2-5; no definite D call. This CDR3 region has 11 residues. In germline, CDR1 is SGHDT, CDR2 YYEEEE. The V and J ends lost 4 bases and 2 bases respectively, with 3 bases between them. For the CDR3, the DNA is TGTGCCAGCAGCCTGCAAGAGACCCAGTACTTC. It specifies CASSLQETQYF.

The chain joins TRBV7-2 to TRBJ2-7; D tentatively reads TRBD1 or TRBD2 (6 bases each). V was shortened by 6 bases and J by 4 bases, with 16 bases between the two germline ends. From germline, CDR1 is SGHTA and CDR2 FQGNSA. The CDR3 covers 14 residues. The CDR3 here is CASRKAGHLYEQYF. The CDR3 DNA reads TGTGCCAGCAGAAAGGCGGGACACCTATACGAGCAGTACTTC.

V usage is TRBV30 and J usage is TRBJ1-6, with D uncertain. Germline CDR1 and CDR2: GTSNPN and SVGIG (reference sequence). The length of the CDR3 is 12 residues. V was pared by 2 bases and J by 8 bases, with 7 bases between. The CDR3 sequence is CAWSQLDSPLHF. In DNA form, the CDR3 reads TGTGCCTGGAGTCAATTGGATTCACCCCTCCACTTT.

The rearrangement uses TRBV7-9 and TRBJ1-1; D is uncertain. The CDR3 totals 13 residues. The V gene lost 5 bases and the J gene lost 6 bases, with 13 bases spanning the gap. Germline V gene sequence: CDR1 SEHNR, CDR2 FQNEAQ (reference sequence). In DNA form, the CDR3 reads TGTGCCAGCAGCAGACACCCTCAGGCTGAAGCTTTCTTT. It translates to CASSRHPQAEAFF.

CDR3 sequence (DNA): TGTGCCAGCAGCTTCACAATTCATCTAGGGGGGAGCACAGATACGCAGTATTTT. Its translation: CASSFTIHLGGSTDTQYF. The chain has TRBV7-2 and TRBJ2-3; D is possibly TRBD1 or TRBD2 (6 bases each). Trimming left V 3 bases short and J 0 bases short, with 19 bases between. CDR3 size: 18 residues. Germline V gene data show CDR1 as SGHTA and CDR2 as FQGNSA. The variable domain in full, with the rest retrieved from reference TRBV7-2 and TRBJ2-3, is GAGVSQSPSNKVTEKGKDVELRCDPISGHTALYWYRQSLGQGLEFLIYFQGNSAPDKSGLPSDRFSAERTGGSVSTLTIQRTQQEDSAVYLCASSFTIHLGGSTDTQYFGPGTRLTVL.

The rearrangement links TRBV29-1 to TRBJ2-1; TRBD2 might be the D (5 bases). The CDR3 runs to 14 residues. In germline, CDR1 is SQVTM, CDR2 ANQGSEA. Trimming cost V 7 bases and J 1 base, with 14 bases left between them. For the CDR3, the DNA is TGCAGCGCCCAAGGCAGCGGATCCTACAATGAGCAGTTCTTC. This gives the protein CSAQGSGSYNEQFF.

The rearrangement links TRBV7-9 to TRBJ2-5; 7 bases align to TRBD1. This CDR3 region has 14 residues. The germline V gene has CDR1 SEHNR and CDR2 FQNEAQ (reference sequence). V shed 5 bases and J 0 bases; nucleotides not matched to a gene: 3. In DNA form, the CDR3 reads TGTGCCAGCAGCCCTGGGACAGACCAAGAGACCCAGTACTTC. Residues: CASSPGTDQETQYF. Full variable domain (rest looked up from reference TRBV7-9 and TRBJ2-5): DTGVSQNPRHKITKRGQNVTFRCDPISEHNRLYWYRQTLGQGPEFLTYFQNEAQLEKSRLLSDRFSAERPKGSFSTLEIQRTEQGDSAMYLCASSPGTDQETQYFGPGTRLLVL.

The chain carries TRBV11-2 and TRBJ1-2; the match to TRBD1 covers 8 bases. From germline, CDR1 is SGHAT and CDR2 FQNNGV. Trimming removed 3 bases from V and 8 bases from J; junction bases left unmatched: 2. The CDR3 totals 12 residues. CDR3 sequence reads: CASSLTGVGYTF. CDR3 nucleotide sequence: TGTGCCAGCAGCTTGACAGGGGTGGGCTACACCTTC.